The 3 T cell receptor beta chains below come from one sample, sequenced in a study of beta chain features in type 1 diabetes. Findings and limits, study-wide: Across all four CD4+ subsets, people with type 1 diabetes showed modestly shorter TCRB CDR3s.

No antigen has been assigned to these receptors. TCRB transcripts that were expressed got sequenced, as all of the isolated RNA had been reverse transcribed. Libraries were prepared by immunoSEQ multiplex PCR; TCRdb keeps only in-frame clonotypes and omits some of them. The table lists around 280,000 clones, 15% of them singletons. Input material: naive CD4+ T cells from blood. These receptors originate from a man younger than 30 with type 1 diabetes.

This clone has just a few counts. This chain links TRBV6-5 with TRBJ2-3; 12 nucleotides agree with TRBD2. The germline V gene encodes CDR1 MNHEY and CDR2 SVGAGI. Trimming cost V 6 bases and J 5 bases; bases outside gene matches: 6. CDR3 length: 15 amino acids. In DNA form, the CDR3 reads TGTGCCAGCAGGAGAACTAGCGGGGGGATAGATACGCAGTATTTT. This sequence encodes CASRRTSGGIDTQYF.

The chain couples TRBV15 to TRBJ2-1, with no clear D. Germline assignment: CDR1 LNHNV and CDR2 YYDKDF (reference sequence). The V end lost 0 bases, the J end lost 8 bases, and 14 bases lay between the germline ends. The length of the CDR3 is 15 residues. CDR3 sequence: CATSREARSPHEQFF. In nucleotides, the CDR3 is TGTGCCACCAGCAGAGAGGCTAGAAGCCCCCATGAGCAGTTCTTC.

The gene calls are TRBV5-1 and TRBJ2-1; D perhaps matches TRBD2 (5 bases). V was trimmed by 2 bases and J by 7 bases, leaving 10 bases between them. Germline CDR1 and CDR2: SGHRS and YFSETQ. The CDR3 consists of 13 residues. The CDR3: CASSFGPGNEQFF. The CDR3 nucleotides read TGCGCCAGCAGCTTTGGACCGGGGAATGAGCAGTTCTTC.